What follows describes a single TCR beta chain. The antigen is undetermined. It was with 60 Vbeta and 13 Jbeta primers that the PCR ran. The data were produced by immunoSEQ multiplex PCR, yet TCRdb's version contains in-frame clones alone and is incomplete. The sample has about 170,000 clones; over 75% are singletons. The sample belongs to a study of cytomegalovirus exposure and HLA in healthy donors. Findings and caveats of the study: DRB1 showed the most TCR associations and HLA-C the fewest in a later analysis, as rates varied by HLA locus. Later analysis suggested links between common viral pathogens and several top significant clusters.

What was sequenced was PBMCs. This receptor was obtained from a man aged 35-49 years in good health and CMV-seropositive.

In nucleotides, the CDR3 is TGTGCCAGCAGTGTAAACAGCTTATATAGCAATCAGCCCCAGCATTTT. Protein sequence: CASSVNSLYSNQPQHF. The V and J genes are TRBV27 and TRBJ1-5; no reliable D call. The CDR3 consists of 16 residues. Per germline, CDR1 MNHEY and CDR2 SMNVEV (reference sequence). Trimming removed 5 bases at V and 0 bases at J, with 14 bases between.